These 10 T cell receptor beta chains came from one sample sequenced in a study of shared clonotypes between healthy human individuals. This table comes from immunoSEQ multiplex PCR, and its TCRdb copy is limited to in-frame clones, with some not included. The repertoire holds 2 million to 2.5 million clones, with 85% to 95% as singletons. The sample comprised naive CD4+ T cells from PBMCs. Documented subset: CD45RA+ positively selected. These receptors originate from a man between 18 and 29 years old in good health. Some clones in this sample may be carry-over from other donors' samples.

This chain connects TRBV28 to TRBJ1-5; D perhaps matches TRBD1 (6 bases). CDR1 and CDR2 from the germline V gene are MDHEN and SYDVKM. This CDR3 has 15 amino acids. The V gene lost 4 bases and the J gene lost 6 bases, with 16 bases spanning the gap. The CDR3 protein is CASSSAGAKFQPQHF. For the CDR3, the DNA is TGTGCCAGCAGTTCTGCAGGGGCTAAGTTTCAGCCCCAGCATTTT.

V is TRBV28 and J is TRBJ2-7, with 11 bases identical to TRBD2. This CDR3 has 15 residues. The junction had 9 bases not matched to a gene; V was cut back by 5 bases and J by 6 bases. Germline V gene data show CDR1 as MDHEN and CDR2 as SYDVKM. CDR3 residues: CASSVVLAGGGEQYF. DNA of the CDR3: TGTGCCAGCAGTGTAGTTCTAGCGGGAGGTGGCGAGCAGTACTTC.

The J gene is TRBJ2-7, the V gene TRBV19; TRBD1 aligns across 8 bases. The CDR3 is 16 amino acids. Germline assignment: CDR1 LNHDA and CDR2 SQIVND (reference sequence). After removal of 6 bases from V and 7 bases from J, the junction contained 17 bases not matched to a gene. The DNA of the CDR3 is TGTGCCAGTAGGAATATCCGGGACAGGTCGCCTAGAGAGCAGTACTTC. This encodes CASRNIRDRSPREQYF. The variable domain in full, with the rest retrieved from reference TRBV19 and TRBJ2-7, is DGGITQSPKYLFRKEGQNVTLSCEQNLNHDAMYWYRQDPGQGLRLIYYSQIVNDFQKGDIAEGYSVSREKKESFPLTVTSAQKNPTAFYLCASRNIRDRSPREQYFGPGTRLTVT.

The V gene is TRBV25-1, the J gene TRBJ2-5; D unclear. Germline values: CDR1 MGHDK, CDR2 SYGVNS. Trimming left V 2 bases short and J 2 bases short, with 12 bases between. This CDR3 has 15 residues. The CDR3 sequence is CASSELGQNQETQYF. CDR3 DNA: TGTGCCAGCAGTGAACTCGGGCAGAATCAAGAGACCCAGTACTTC.

V gene TRBV7-9 combines with J gene TRBJ2-1; TRBD2 agrees at 12 bases. Germline V gives CDR1 SEHNR, CDR2 FQNEAQ (reference sequence). V was clipped by 7 bases and J by 7 bases; unmatched bases: 5. The CDR3 has 14 amino acids. The CDR3 spells CASNALAGGNEQFF. The DNA for the CDR3 is TGTGCCAGCAACGCGCTAGCGGGAGGGAATGAGCAGTTCTTC.

The chain joins TRBV2 to TRBJ1-5; D call uncertain. V dropped 2 bases and J dropped 4 bases, with 12 bases sitting between them. This CDR3 is built from 15 residues. The germline CDR1 and CDR2 sequences are SNHLY and FYNNEI. The CDR3 bases are TGTGCCAGCAGTGAAAAGTCGGCAGAGAATCAGCCCCAGCATTTT. Translated, it gives CASSEKSAENQPQHF.

With respect to this clone: The junction differs from germline at one of its ends, possibly a read error. The V call is TRBV15, the J call TRBJ1-4; D is perhaps TRBD1 (6 bases). Germline V CDR1 and CDR2: LNHNV, YYDKDF (reference sequence). The CDR3 has 14 residues. CDR3 region: CATSGEGGREKLFF. The CDR3 DNA follows: TGTGCCACCAGCGGAGAGGGGGGACGGGAAAAACTGTTTTTT.

The chain recombines TRBV6-5 with TRBJ1-5; no reliable D call. CDR1 and CDR2 (germline): MNHEY, SVGAGI. The CDR3 runs 13 residues. The ends were cut back, 6 bases at V and 3 bases at J, with 9 bases in the middle. CDR3 in amino acids: CASRTTLNQPQHF. DNA for the CDR3: TGTGCCAGCAGGACGACCCTCAATCAGCCCCAGCATTTT.

The genes are TRBV9 and TRBJ2-3, with unresolved D. The CDR3 is 15 residues long. CDR1 and CDR2 (germline): SGDLS, YYNGEE. V was trimmed by 0 bases and J by 2 bases, leaving 10 bases between them. CDR3: CASSVVGRATDTQYF. The DNA of the CDR3 is TGTGCCAGCAGCGTAGTCGGACGGGCCACAGATACGCAGTATTTT.

This clone appeared a single time. The chain joins TRBV2 to TRBJ1-2; D is unclear. The CDR3 runs to 14 residues. CDR1 and CDR2 (germline): SNHLY, FYNNEI. Trimming removed 3 bases from V and 2 bases from J, with 10 bases in between. CDR3 sequence: CASSEWGENYGYTF. CDR3 in DNA: TGTGCCAGCAGTGAGTGGGGAGAGAACTATGGCTACACCTTC.